The source of this T cell receptor beta chain is a study of PD-L1 blockade in urothelial cancer (dated by TCRdb to 2015 to 2018). Concerning the study at large: Every patient began therapy in the mid-2010s and was given atezolizumab 1,200 mg intravenously every 3 weeks. Under 30 patients had pretreatment blood TCR-seq, some 24 had at least one posttreatment blood collection, and some 24 had tumor TCR-seq. Progression-free survival longer than 6 months counted as durable clinical benefit, and TCR features were additionally tested against both progression-free and overall survival. Pretreatment tumor samples, along with matched peripheral blood collected serially before and after atezolizumab treatment, underwent TCR sequencing. Eight to ten patients achieved durable clinical benefit and about 22 did not. Blood samples were analyzed 3 weeks after the start of treatment (second dose) and 6 weeks after the start of treatment. A median of about 150,000 T cells and 80,000 or so unique TCRs was obtained from blood samples, and a median clonality of 0.080 was observed. About 90% of the roughly 29 patients were identified as males with urothelial cancer of bladder origin, and a prior smoking history was reported by 18 of 29 patients. An exploratory multi-omic analysis was conducted of the somatic, immune and clinical correlates of response to PD-L1 blockade with atezolizumab in urothelial cancer. Whole exome sequencing and RNA sequencing of pretreatment tumors were performed alongside TCR sequencing in the same patients. An ECOG performance status of 0 or 1 was recorded for the patients, and 0 to 3 prior chemotherapy regimens had been received by the patients.

What the research found in general, with its limitations: Improved progression-free and overall survival was associated with having pretreatment peripheral blood TCR clonality below the median. Because of the small sample size (n ≈ 31) and the many exploratory analyses performed, the results are intended to be regarded as hypothesis-generating. Greater expansion of tumor-associated TCR clones in peripheral blood 3 weeks after the start of treatment was observed in patients with durable benefit (n of about 24, p = 0.022).

Each PCR received spiked-in synthetic TCR analog templates so that absolute template abundance could be estimated from read counts. The immunoSEQ assay used bias-controlled V and J gene primers to amplify TCRbeta CDR3 regions from genomic DNA. Sequencing of rearranged TCRbeta segments was done at approximately 20X coverage. The authors' pipeline ran thus. Clustering was used to correct sequencing errors, and CDR3s were annotated against IMGT so that V, D and J genes could be assigned. Out-of-frame and stop-codon sequences were excluded, and only productive TCRbeta rearrangements were used in downstream analyses. Clonality was calculated as one minus the Shannon entropy normalized by the log of the number of unique productive sequences. Clones differing between time points or between blood and tumor were identified using Fisher's exact test with Benjamini-Hochberg correction, with an adjusted p below 0.01 applied as the threshold. As stored in TCRdb, this immuneACCESS dataset retains in-frame rearrangements with V and J assigned. A fraction of the clones does not appear; measured against another copy, unresolved V genes explain less than half of the discrepancy, and the remainder lacks a known reason. That table furnishes V, J and clone size, whereas the DNA furnished D and trimming. In all, the sample holds tens of thousands of clones, and 80% of those were seen once. The biggest ten clones account for roughly 15% of the sample.

V gives up 4 bases and J gives up 2 bases, and the segment between their germline ends measures 14 bases. CDR1 is given as SGHRS and CDR2 as YFSETQ, both from the germline V gene. Its CDR3 holds 15 amino acids, cysteine through phenylalanine. Only CDR3 DNA remains: 45 bases, in frame from the first base. In the paper's terms, the time point label means: pretreatment peripheral blood. The cohort comprised more than 25 patients with locally advanced or metastatic urothelial carcinoma treated at Memorial Sloan Kettering on a trial protocol. Peripheral blood mononuclear cells were collected pretreatment and during treatment, with between 1 and 8 total time points per patient. The Qiagen DNeasy Blood extraction kit was used to purify genomic DNA from total PBMCs and tumor samples. PBMCs were collected pretreatment and during treatment and were isolated and stored as previously described. A remark on this clone: This clone's antigen is unknown. No base quality information exists; no much larger clone differs at one position.

The V gene is TRBV5-1 and the J gene is TRBJ2-3, and TRBD1 may be the D gene, going by 6 matching bases. Sequenced here: PBMCs, sampled around atezolizumab (anti-PD-L1) treatment. The TCR was taken from a man aged 55 to 69 with urothelial cancer. CDR3 protein: CASSNRVQNTDTQYF. At the DNA level, the sequence is TGCGCCAGCAGCAACAGGGTCCAGAACACAGATACGCAGTATTTT.